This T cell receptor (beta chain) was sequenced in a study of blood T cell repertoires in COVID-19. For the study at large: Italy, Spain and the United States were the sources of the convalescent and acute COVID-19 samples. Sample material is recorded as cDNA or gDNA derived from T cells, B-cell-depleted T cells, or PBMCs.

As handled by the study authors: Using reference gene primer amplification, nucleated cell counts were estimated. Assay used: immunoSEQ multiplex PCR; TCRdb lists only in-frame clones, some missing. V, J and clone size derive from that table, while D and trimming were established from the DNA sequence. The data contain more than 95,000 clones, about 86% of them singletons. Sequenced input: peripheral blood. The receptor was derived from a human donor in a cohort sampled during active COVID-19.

CDR3 loop: CASSSSGGSFTYEQYF. CDR3 DNA sequence: TGTGCCAGCAGCTCTTCCGGGGGGTCTTTTACCTACGAGCAGTACTTC. The V gene is TRBV3-1 (or the pseudogene TRBV3-2), the J gene TRBJ2-7; TRBD2 matches 7 bases. V trimming: 5 bases; J trimming: 2 bases; junction bases outside the gene matches: 12. Germline V gene sequence: CDR1 LGHDT, CDR2 YNNKEL (reference sequence). CDR3 length: 16 residues.